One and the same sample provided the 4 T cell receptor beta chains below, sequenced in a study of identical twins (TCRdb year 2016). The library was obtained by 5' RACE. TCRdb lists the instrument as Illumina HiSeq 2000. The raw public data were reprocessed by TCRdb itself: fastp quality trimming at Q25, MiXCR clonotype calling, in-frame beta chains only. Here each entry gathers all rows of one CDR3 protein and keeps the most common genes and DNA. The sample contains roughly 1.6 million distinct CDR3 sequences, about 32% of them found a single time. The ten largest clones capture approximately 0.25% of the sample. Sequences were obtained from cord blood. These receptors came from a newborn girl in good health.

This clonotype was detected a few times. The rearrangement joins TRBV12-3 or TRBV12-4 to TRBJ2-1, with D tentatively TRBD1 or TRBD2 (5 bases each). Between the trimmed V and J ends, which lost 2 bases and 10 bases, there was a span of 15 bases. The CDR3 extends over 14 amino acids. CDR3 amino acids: CASSLPGSSYEQFF. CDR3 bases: TGTGCCAGCAGTTTACCAGGGAGCTCCTACGAGCAGTTCTTC.

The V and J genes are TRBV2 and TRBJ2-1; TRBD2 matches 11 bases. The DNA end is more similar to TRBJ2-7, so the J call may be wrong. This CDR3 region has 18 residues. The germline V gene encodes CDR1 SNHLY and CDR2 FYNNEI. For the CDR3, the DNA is TGTGCCAGCGGGGGGGGTGCTAGCGGGAGGTCCCATTACAATGAGCAGTACTTC. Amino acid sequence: CASGGGASGRSHYNEQYF.

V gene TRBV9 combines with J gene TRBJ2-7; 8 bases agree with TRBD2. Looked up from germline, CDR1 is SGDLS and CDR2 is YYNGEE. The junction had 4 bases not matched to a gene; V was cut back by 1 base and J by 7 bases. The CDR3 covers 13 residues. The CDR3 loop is CASSVLAGNEQYF. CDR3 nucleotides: TGTGCCAGCAGCGTACTAGCGGGCAATGAGCAGTACTTC. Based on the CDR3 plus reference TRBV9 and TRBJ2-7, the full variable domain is DSGVTQTPKHLITATGQRVTLRCSPRSGDLSVYWYQQSLDQGLQFLIQYYNGEERAKGNILERFSAQQFPDLHSELNLSSLELGDSALYFCASSVLAGNEQYFGPGTRLTVT.

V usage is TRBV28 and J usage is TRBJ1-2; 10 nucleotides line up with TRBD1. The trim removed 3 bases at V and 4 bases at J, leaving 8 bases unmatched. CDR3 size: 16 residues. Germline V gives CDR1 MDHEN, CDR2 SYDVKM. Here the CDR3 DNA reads TGTGCCAGCAGTTTCCCGGGACAGGGGTCAATCTATGGCTACACCTTC. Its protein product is CASSFPGQGSIYGYTF.